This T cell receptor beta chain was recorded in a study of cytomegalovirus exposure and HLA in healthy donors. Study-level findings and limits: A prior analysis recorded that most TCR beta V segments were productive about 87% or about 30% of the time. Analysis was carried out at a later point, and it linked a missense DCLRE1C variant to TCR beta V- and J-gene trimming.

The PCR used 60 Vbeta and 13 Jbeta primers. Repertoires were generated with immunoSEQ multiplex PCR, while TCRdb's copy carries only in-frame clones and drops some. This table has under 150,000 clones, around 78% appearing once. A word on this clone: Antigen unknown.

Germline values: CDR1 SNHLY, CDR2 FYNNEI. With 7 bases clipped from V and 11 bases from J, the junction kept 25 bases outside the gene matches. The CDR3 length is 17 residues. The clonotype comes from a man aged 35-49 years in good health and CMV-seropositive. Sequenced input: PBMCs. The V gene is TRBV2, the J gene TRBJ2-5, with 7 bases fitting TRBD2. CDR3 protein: CASKTRTSGLVGLEQYF. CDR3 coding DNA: TGTGCCAGCAAGACCCGGACTTCCGGACTAGTGGGGTTAGAGCAGTACTTC.